This is a list of T cell receptor beta chains from one sample in a study of T cell responses to AZD1222 COVID-19 vaccine. The protocol was immunoSEQ multiplex PCR, while the TCRdb copy is restricted to in-frame clones and leaves out a portion. Here the sample spans about 120,000 clones, about 90% being singletons. This sample comprised peripheral blood, obtained on day 0 of AZD1222 vaccination. The receptor source for this set is an adult in good health. Each CDR3 is given with its conserved first and last residue. The D gene is left open where the match is weak. The size field is filled for only some rows; it gives once, few, many or a size class.

clone size,V gene,CDR3 length,J gene,D gene,CDR3 protein,CDR3 DNA
NA,TRBV5-1,15,TRBJ1-2,NA,CASSPRGAGNYGYTF,TGCGCCAGCAGCCCCAGAGGGGCGGGTAACTATGGCTACACCTTC
once,TRBV19,16,TRBJ2-2,NA,CASSPKTGLTTGELFF,TGTGCCAGTAGTCCTAAGACAGGATTAACCACCGGGGAGCTGTTTTTT
NA,TRBV2,12,TRBJ2-1,NA,CASTTSYNEQFF,TGTGCCAGCACAACCTCCTACAATGAGCAGTTCTTC
NA,TRBV7-9,16,TRBJ2-2,NA,CASSLGSWEYTGELFF,TGTGCCAGCAGCTTAGGATCGTGGGAGTACACCGGGGAGCTGTTTTTT
once,TRBV11-2,18,TRBJ2-3,TRBD2,CASSREPKRAGGTDTQYF,TGTGCCAGCAGCCGGGAACCTAAGAGAGCGGGGGGAACAGATACGCAGTATTTT
NA,TRBV30,12,TRBJ2-5,TRBD2,CAWAGGGETQYF,TGTGCCTGGGCGGGGGGTGGAGAGACCCAGTACTTC
few,TRBV27,15,TRBJ2-7,TRBD1,CASSLSTGGVYEQYF,TGTGCCAGCAGTTTATCCACAGGGGGCGTCTACGAGCAGTACTTC
NA,TRBV11-2,15,TRBJ1-1,TRBD1,CASSKTGGLVTEAFF,TGTGCCAGCAGTAAAACAGGGGGCTTGGTAACTGAAGCTTTCTTT
once,TRBV30,14,TRBJ2-7,NA,CAWSVLAVPYEQYF,TGTGCCTGGAGTGTACTCGCAGTCCCCTACGAGCAGTACTTC
NA,TRBV7-2,16,TRBJ1-4,TRBD1,CASSPRIGTGGVGLFF,TGTGCCAGCAGCCCCCGAATCGGGACAGGGGGGGTGGGTCTGTTTTTT
few,TRBV28,14,TRBJ1-5,NA,CASSLRQRNQPQHF,TGTGCCAGCAGTTTAAGACAGCGTAATCAGCCCCAGCATTTT
NA,TRBV25-1,14,TRBJ1-5,TRBD1,CASSLTGSNQPQHF,TGTGCCAGCAGCCTGACAGGGTCGAATCAGCCCCAGCATTTT
NA,TRBV13,17,TRBJ2-7,TRBD1,CASSFFLFRDRTYEQYF,TGTGCCAGCAGCTTCTTCCTGTTCCGGGACAGAACCTACGAGCAGTACTTC
NA,TRBV5-6,13,TRBJ1-1,NA,CASRDSRNTEAFF,TGTGCCAGCAGAGACAGCCGGAACACTGAAGCTTTCTTT
NA,TRBV4-1,17,TRBJ1-3,TRBD1,CASSRISQGAAGNTIYF,TGCGCCAGCAGCCGAATTTCGCAGGGGGCGGCTGGAAACACCATATATTTT
NA,TRBV7-2,15,TRBJ2-1,TRBD2,CASSFLGTGGNEQFF,TGTGCCAGCAGCTTTTTGGGGACCGGGGGGAATGAGCAGTTCTTC
NA,TRBV30,14,TRBJ1-2,NA,CAWSASGHSNGYTF,TGTGCCTGGAGTGCCTCTGGACATTCGAATGGCTACACCTTC
NA,TRBV5-6,13,TRBJ1-1,TRBD1,CASSLQGDTEAFF,TGTGCCAGCAGCTTGCAGGGGGACACTGAAGCTTTCTTT
NA,TRBV11-2,15,TRBJ1-1,TRBD1,CASSSTSGAGGLAFF,TGTGCCAGCAGCTCTACCTCAGGGGCAGGGGGGTTAGCTTTCTTT
NA,TRBV30,15,TRBJ1-5,NA,CAWSRVLGSNQPQHF,TGTGCCTGGAGTAGGGTGTTGGGGAGCAATCAGCCCCAGCATTTT
few,TRBV24-1,16,TRBJ2-1,TRBD2,CATSDLASGIYNEQFF,TGTGCCACCAGTGATTTAGCTAGCGGGATTTACAATGAGCAGTTCTTC
once,TRBV6-6,15,TRBJ1-1,NA,CASSYSGSLNTEAFF,TGTGCCAGCAGTTACTCTGGCAGCCTTAACACTGAAGCTTTCTTT
NA,TRBV28,15,TRBJ2-2,NA,CASSPRERLSGELFF,TGTGCCAGCAGTCCCCGAGAAAGGTTGTCCGGGGAGCTGTTTTTT
NA,TRBV6-4,16,TRBJ2-1,NA,CASSDSGVALNNEQFF,TGTGCCAGCAGTGACTCGGGCGTAGCCCTTAACAATGAGCAGTTCTTC
NA,TRBV7-9,13,TRBJ2-7,NA,CASSLAGTREQYF,TGTGCCAGCAGCTTAGCGGGGACCCGCGAGCAGTACTTC
many,TRBV19,15,TRBJ1-1,NA,CASSMMGSPDTEAFF,TGTGCCAGTAGTATGATGGGCAGTCCGGACACTGAAGCTTTCTTT
NA,TRBV7-2,13,TRBJ1-1,NA,CATGTQGSTEAFF,TGTGCCACTGGGACCCAGGGGAGCACTGAAGCTTTCTTT
NA,TRBV5-1,14,TRBJ2-1,NA,CASRDSYSYNEQFF,TGCGCCAGCAGGGACAGCTATTCCTACAATGAGCAGTTCTTC
NA,TRBV20-1,12,TRBJ1-2,NA,CSASRGPYGYTF,TGCAGTGCTAGTCGGGGACCCTATGGCTACACCTTC
once,TRBV7-2,13,TRBJ1-5,TRBD1,CASSETGSQPQHF,TGTGCCAGCAGCGAGACAGGGAGCCAGCCCCAGCATTTT
few,TRBV20-1,13,TRBJ2-7,NA,CSASYQNSYEQYF,TGCAGTGCTAGTTACCAAAACTCCTACGAGCAGTACTTC
NA,TRBV5-3,15,TRBJ1-2,NA,CARSLLGREAYGYTF,TGTGCCAGAAGCTTGTTGGGAAGGGAGGCCTATGGCTACACCTTC
NA,TRBV28,16,TRBJ1-2,TRBD1,CASSSTRQGPDYGYTF,TGTGCCAGCAGTTCAACCCGACAGGGGCCGGATTATGGCTACACCTTC
NA,TRBV28,14,TRBJ2-3,TRBD2,CASGSGGGPDTQYF,TGTGCCAGCGGTAGCGGGGGGGGGCCAGATACGCAGTATTTT
NA,TRBV20-1,14,TRBJ1-4,NA,CSASYGATNEKLFF,TGCAGTGCTAGTTACGGGGCAACTAATGAAAAACTGTTTTTT
NA,TRBV11-3,14,TRBJ2-2,NA,CASSQGGNTGELFF,TGTGCCAGCAGCCAAGGAGGTAACACCGGGGAGCTGTTTTTT
few,TRBV9,15,TRBJ1-5,NA,CASSVGGTSYQPQHF,TGTGCCAGCAGCGTAGGTGGCACCTCGTATCAGCCCCAGCATTTT
NA,TRBV2,14,TRBJ1-5,TRBD1,CASRGQGYNQPQHF,TGTGCCAGCAGGGGACAGGGATACAATCAGCCCCAGCATTTT
NA,TRBV5-1,16,TRBJ1-1,TRBD1,CASSLRGQGRNTEAFF,TGCGCCAGCAGCTTGCGGGGACAGGGGAGGAACACTGAAGCTTTCTTT
NA,TRBV29-1,16,TRBJ2-1,TRBD1,CSVLPGTGYTYNEQFF,TGCAGCGTCCTTCCCGGGACAGGGTACACCTACAATGAGCAGTTCTTC
once,TRBV28,17,TRBJ2-2,NA,CASTTTPLMRYTGELFF,TGTGCCAGCACCACGACCCCATTAATGAGGTACACCGGGGAGCTGTTTTTT
NA,TRBV19,15,TRBJ2-3,NA,CASSIVGGSTDTQYF,TGTGCCAGTAGTATAGTCGGAGGGAGCACAGATACGCAGTATTTT
NA,TRBV7-8,14,TRBJ1-4,NA,CASSLSGASEKLFF,TGTGCCAGCAGCTTATCGGGGGCGAGTGAAAAACTGTTTTTT
NA,TRBV7-2,18,TRBJ2-1,NA,CASSLWATGGESYNEQFF,TGTGCCAGCAGCTTATGGGCGACAGGAGGGGAGTCCTACAATGAGCAGTTCTTC
once,TRBV4-2,15,TRBJ2-3,NA,CASSQEVPSTDTQYF,TGTGCCAGCAGCCAAGAAGTCCCTAGCACAGATACGCAGTATTTT
NA,TRBV6-5,14,TRBJ2-7,NA,CASRPKPGGYEQYF,TGTGCCAGCAGACCCAAACCCGGGGGCTACGAGCAGTACTTC
NA,TRBV27,18,TRBJ1-1,TRBD1,CASSLSAGQGGINTEAFF,TGTGCCAGCAGTTTATCAGCGGGACAGGGGGGGATCAACACTGAAGCTTTCTTT
NA,TRBV28,14,TRBJ1-4,NA,CASRTGTRGEKLFF,TGTGCCAGCAGGACCGGGACAAGGGGTGAAAAACTGTTTTTT
NA,TRBV7-2,14,TRBJ1-2,TRBD1,CASSLGDRAGYYTF,TGTGCCAGCAGCTTAGGGGACAGGGCGGGATACTACACCTTC
NA,TRBV6-2/TRBV6-3,13,TRBJ1-5,NA,CASSVGGMGPQHF,TGTGCCAGCAGTGTCGGGGGGATGGGGCCCCAGCATTTT
NA,TRBV18,12,TRBJ2-7,NA,CASSHYRDEQYF,TGTGCCAGCTCGCACTACAGGGACGAGCAGTACTTC
NA,TRBV28,11,TRBJ1-2,NA,CASSINYGYTF,TGTGCCAGCAGTATCAACTATGGCTACACCTTC